Listed here is a single T cell receptor (beta chain). CDR3 length: 13 amino acids. Per the germline V gene, CDR1 is SNHLY and CDR2 is FYNNEI. With 6 bases removed from V and 1 base from J, the gap between germline ends came to 7 bases. In the original processing: Scientists estimated how many nucleated cells there were by amplifying reference gene primers. TCRdb keeps only in-frame clones here, not all; method: immunoSEQ multiplex PCR. V and J calls and clone size come straight from that table; D and trimming were deduced from the DNA. The sample records around 200,000 clones, about 80% being singletons. This sample was included in a study of blood T cell repertoires in COVID-19. Study summary: Acute and convalescent COVID-19 specimens originated in the United States, Italy and Spain. PBMCs, B-cell-depleted T cells, or T cells were the source of the cDNA or gDNA that made up the material.

The chain employs TRBV2 and TRBJ1-5; D may be TRBD1 (6 bases). The source material was peripheral blood. This clonotype was obtained from a woman aged 40 to 49 with active or convalescent COVID-19. CDR3 bases: TGTGCCAGCAGCGGACAGAGCAATCAGCCCCAGCATTTT. The encoded protein is CASSGQSNQPQHF.